A selection of T cell receptor beta chains follows, all from one sample in a study of human T cells and chemical hapten exposure. TCRdb reprocessed the RACE reads via MiXCR and lists one record per CDR3 protein. The sample has some 84,000 distinct CDR3 sequences; 8.5% are singletons. The material sequenced was whole blood, taken in connection with sensitization to the hapten diphenylcyclopropenone (DPC). Receptor source: a man aged 40-49 years with alopecia areata. Some clones in this sample may be carry-over from other donors' samples. Both conserved end residues are part of each CDR3. Fields, in order: V gene, D gene, clone size, J gene, CDR3 protein, CDR3 DNA. A D gene is named only where the DNA matches it firmly. Some rows have no size entry. The others give once, few or many, or a class for an expanded clone.

v_call: TRBV20-1
d_call: TRBD2
clone_size: few
j_call: TRBJ2-3
cdr3_aa: CSAIAGAGTDTQYF
cdr3_nt: TGCAGTGCTATAGCGGGAGCGGGCACAGATACGCAGTATTTT

v_call: TRBV28
d_call: TRBD2
clone_size: many
j_call: TRBJ2-7
cdr3_aa: CASSLIPRGRAQDEQYF
cdr3_nt: TGTGCCAGCAGTTTAATCCCCCGCGGGAGGGCACAGGACGAGCAGTACTTC

v_call: TRBV29-1
d_call: -
clone_size: few
j_call: TRBJ2-5
cdr3_aa: CSVEEHRAAGYQETQYF
cdr3_nt: TGCAGCGTTGAAGAACACCGAGCGGCCGGGTACCAAGAGACCCAGTACTTC

v_call: TRBV6-5
d_call: -
clone_size: few
j_call: TRBJ2-3
cdr3_aa: CASSYRAGGGGTQYF
cdr3_nt: TGTGCCAGCAGTTACAGAGCGGGCGGGGGCGGTACGCAGTATTTT

v_call: TRBV2
d_call: -
clone_size: few
j_call: TRBJ1-4
cdr3_aa: CASKKAVATNEKLFF
cdr3_nt: TGTGCCAGCAAGAAGGCAGTTGCAACTAATGAAAAACTGTTTTTT

v_call: TRBV6-2/TRBV6-3
d_call: -
clone_size: few
j_call: TRBJ1-3
cdr3_aa: CASSPGSTEGNTIYF
cdr3_nt: TGTGCCAGCAGCCCAGGATCCACGGAAGGAAACACCATATATTTT

v_call: TRBV30
d_call: -
clone_size: few
j_call: TRBJ1-2
cdr3_aa: CAWSVVGNYGYTF
cdr3_nt: TGTGCCTGGAGTGTTGTGGGGAACTATGGCTACACCTTC

v_call: TRBV7-3
d_call: TRBD2
clone_size: many
j_call: TRBJ2-1
cdr3_aa: CASSPSGSRRNEQFF
cdr3_nt: TGTGCCAGCAGCCCTAGCGGGAGTAGGCGAAATGAGCAGTTCTTC

v_call: TRBV20-1
d_call: TRBD2
clone_size: -
j_call: TRBJ2-7
cdr3_aa: CSATGLAGAREQYF
cdr3_nt: TGCAGTGCAACTGGACTAGCGGGAGCACGCGAGCAGTACTTC

v_call: TRBV28
d_call: -
clone_size: -
j_call: TRBJ2-3
cdr3_aa: CASSRRATVTSTDTQYF
cdr3_nt: TGTGCCAGCAGCCGGAGGGCCACGGTAACTAGCACAGATACGCAGTATTTT

v_call: TRBV6-2/TRBV6-3
d_call: -
clone_size: -
j_call: TRBJ2-6
cdr3_aa: CASSYSGPPGANVLTF
cdr3_nt: TGTGCCAGCAGTTACTCCGGCCCGCCCGGGGCCAACGTCCTGACTTTC

v_call: TRBV6-5
d_call: -
clone_size: many
j_call: TRBJ2-1
cdr3_aa: CASSHYPYNEQFF
cdr3_nt: TGTGCCAGCAGCCACTACCCCTACAATGAGCAGTTCTTC

v_call: TRBV5-6
d_call: -
clone_size: few
j_call: TRBJ2-3
cdr3_aa: CASSVDSDTQYF
cdr3_nt: TGTGCCAGCAGCGTCGACTCAGATACGCAGTATTTT

v_call: TRBV7-3
d_call: -
clone_size: few
j_call: TRBJ1-1
cdr3_aa: CASSLMGGAVLTTEAFF
cdr3_nt: TGTGCCAGCAGCTTAATGGGGGGGGCAGTTTTGACGACTGAAGCTTTCTTT

v_call: TRBV28
d_call: TRBD2
clone_size: -
j_call: TRBJ2-3
cdr3_aa: CASRIAGGLAGTDTQYF
cdr3_nt: TGTGCCAGCAGAATCGCCGGGGGACTAGCGGGCACAGATACGCAGTATTTT

v_call: TRBV14
d_call: -
clone_size: few
j_call: TRBJ2-1
cdr3_aa: CASSHDEGGEQFF
cdr3_nt: TGTGCCAGCAGCCACGACGAAGGGGGTGAGCAGTTCTTC

v_call: TRBV7-9
d_call: TRBD1
clone_size: many
j_call: TRBJ1-6
cdr3_aa: CASSSTGPPSPLHF
cdr3_nt: TGTGCCAGCAGCTCGACAGGGCCCCCGTCACCCCTCCACTTT

v_call: TRBV29-1
d_call: -
clone_size: -
j_call: TRBJ2-1
cdr3_aa: CSVGIRVYGDPIDEQFF
cdr3_nt: TGCAGCGTTGGTATTCGGGTTTACGGGGATCCTATCGATGAGCAGTTCTTC

v_call: TRBV6-1
d_call: -
clone_size: few
j_call: TRBJ2-3
cdr3_aa: CASSEVALSTDTQYF
cdr3_nt: TGTGCCAGCAGTGAAGTGGCTCTAAGCACAGATACGCAGTATTTT

v_call: TRBV6-5
d_call: -
clone_size: -
j_call: TRBJ2-5
cdr3_aa: CASSLTSSLPGRETQYF
cdr3_nt: TGTGCCAGCAGCTTAACCTCTTCGCTCCCGGGGCGAGAGACCCAGTACTTC

v_call: TRBV7-2
d_call: TRBD1
clone_size: few
j_call: TRBJ2-5
cdr3_aa: CASSRDRNLETQYF
cdr3_nt: TGTGCCAGCAGCCGGGACAGGAATTTAGAGACCCAGTACTTC

v_call: TRBV7-2
d_call: TRBD2
clone_size: many
j_call: TRBJ2-3
cdr3_aa: CASSLTSRSTDTQYF
cdr3_nt: TGTGCCAGCAGTTTGACTAGCAGAAGCACAGATACGCAGTATTTT

v_call: TRBV5-1
d_call: -
clone_size: few
j_call: TRBJ2-4
cdr3_aa: CASSSWGGAVYIQYF
cdr3_nt: TGCGCCAGCAGCTCCTGGGGGGGCGCAGTATACATTCAGTACTTC

v_call: TRBV9
d_call: -
clone_size: -
j_call: TRBJ2-3
cdr3_aa: CASSVAVRGADTQYF
cdr3_nt: TGTGCCAGCAGCGTAGCGGTGAGGGGGGCGGATACGCAGTATTTT

v_call: TRBV7-2
d_call: TRBD1
clone_size: many
j_call: TRBJ1-1
cdr3_aa: CASSPDRVTEAFF
cdr3_nt: TGTGCCAGCAGCCCAGACAGGGTCACTGAAGCTTTCTTT

v_call: TRBV7-2
d_call: TRBD2
clone_size: -
j_call: TRBJ2-3
cdr3_aa: CASGRTSPTDTQYF
cdr3_nt: TGTGCCAGCGGGAGGACTAGTCCCACAGATACGCAGTATTTT

v_call: TRBV7-9
d_call: TRBD1
clone_size: -
j_call: TRBJ1-4
cdr3_aa: CATGIGPGQSNEKLFF
cdr3_nt: TGTGCCACCGGGATAGGACCGGGACAGTCTAATGAAAAACTGTTTTTT

v_call: TRBV29-1
d_call: -
clone_size: many
j_call: TRBJ1-2
cdr3_aa: CSVASSRVSNGYTF
cdr3_nt: TGCAGCGTTGCCTCATCGAGGGTGAGCAATGGCTACACCTTC

v_call: TRBV11-3
d_call: -
clone_size: few
j_call: TRBJ2-1
cdr3_aa: CASSLVRGGYNEQFF
cdr3_nt: TGTGCCAGCAGCTTGGTCCGGGGTGGATACAATGAGCAGTTCTTC

v_call: TRBV12-3/TRBV12-4
d_call: -
clone_size: few
j_call: TRBJ1-5
cdr3_aa: CASSGGTESNQPQHF
cdr3_nt: TGTGCCAGCAGTGGAGGGACGGAGAGCAATCAGCCCCAGCATTTT

v_call: TRBV12-3/TRBV12-4
d_call: TRBD1
clone_size: few
j_call: TRBJ2-3
cdr3_aa: CASSLTGAGDTQYF
cdr3_nt: TGTGCCAGCAGCCTGACAGGGGCGGGAGATACGCAGTATTTT

v_call: TRBV6-5
d_call: -
clone_size: many
j_call: TRBJ2-3
cdr3_aa: CASSYTLGGGSTDTQYF
cdr3_nt: TGTGCCAGCAGTTACACTCTGGGAGGGGGTAGCACAGATACGCAGTATTTT

v_call: TRBV12-3/TRBV12-4
d_call: -
clone_size: few
j_call: TRBJ2-3
cdr3_aa: CASSLYDTQYF
cdr3_nt: TGTGCCAGCAGTTTATACGATACGCAGTATTTT

v_call: TRBV12-3/TRBV12-4
d_call: -
clone_size: few
j_call: TRBJ1-5
cdr3_aa: CASSFSGKNQPQHF
cdr3_nt: TGTGCCAGCAGTTTCTCCGGAAAAAATCAGCCCCAGCATTTT

v_call: TRBV19
d_call: -
clone_size: -
j_call: TRBJ2-2
cdr3_aa: CASQPGPHTGELFF
cdr3_nt: TGTGCCAGTCAGCCGGGACCGCACACCGGGGAGCTGTTTTTT

v_call: TRBV5-1
d_call: -
clone_size: many
j_call: TRBJ2-4
cdr3_aa: CASSSAGTNIQYF
cdr3_nt: TGCGCCAGCAGCTCCGCGGGCACCAACATTCAGTACTTC

v_call: TRBV18
d_call: -
clone_size: many
j_call: TRBJ1-1
cdr3_aa: CASSPPLNTEAFF
cdr3_nt: TGTGCCAGCTCACCACCGCTGAACACTGAAGCTTTCTTT

v_call: TRBV5-1
d_call: -
clone_size: -
j_call: TRBJ2-3
cdr3_aa: CASSSGDKVSTTQYF
cdr3_nt: TGCGCCAGCAGTTCGGGGGACAAGGTCTCGACTACGCAGTATTTT

v_call: TRBV10-3
d_call: TRBD2
clone_size: -
j_call: TRBJ2-5
cdr3_aa: CAISGIAGVLETQYF
cdr3_nt: TGTGCCATCAGTGGGATAGCGGGCGTTTTGGAGACCCAGTACTTC

v_call: TRBV18
d_call: -
clone_size: many
j_call: TRBJ2-4
cdr3_aa: CASSPPDKYIQYF
cdr3_nt: TGTGCCAGCTCACCGCCGGACAAATACATTCAGTACTTC

v_call: TRBV4-3
d_call: -
clone_size: many
j_call: TRBJ2-7
cdr3_aa: CASSQDGRYQNEQYF
cdr3_nt: TGCGCCAGCAGCCAAGATGGTCGCTACCAGAACGAGCAGTACTTC

v_call: TRBV19
d_call: TRBD2
clone_size: few
j_call: TRBJ2-7
cdr3_aa: CASSPGLAAIIYEQYF
cdr3_nt: TGTGCCAGTAGTCCGGGACTAGCGGCCATCATCTACGAGCAGTACTTC

v_call: TRBV12-3/TRBV12-4
d_call: TRBD2
clone_size: -
j_call: TRBJ2-1
cdr3_aa: CASSLSTSGSRDEQFF
cdr3_nt: TGTGCCAGCAGTCTCAGTACTAGCGGGAGTAGAGATGAGCAGTTCTTC

v_call: TRBV20-1
d_call: TRBD1
clone_size: many
j_call: TRBJ2-7
cdr3_aa: CSARGQGPEQYF
cdr3_nt: TGCAGTGCTAGGGGACAGGGACCCGAGCAGTACTTC

v_call: TRBV5-1
d_call: TRBD2
clone_size: -
j_call: TRBJ2-5
cdr3_aa: CASSEETSDRRAGPQETQYF
cdr3_nt: TGCGCCAGCAGCGAGGAAACTAGCGACCGGAGGGCCGGTCCCCAAGAGACCCAGTACTTC

v_call: TRBV7-7
d_call: TRBD2
clone_size: -
j_call: TRBJ2-1
cdr3_aa: CASSARTSGRASNEQFF
cdr3_nt: TGTGCTAGCAGCGCCAGAACTAGCGGGAGGGCCTCAAATGAGCAGTTCTTC

v_call: TRBV12-3/TRBV12-4
d_call: -
clone_size: few
j_call: TRBJ1-2
cdr3_aa: CASRAGDIYGYTF
cdr3_nt: TGTGCCAGCAGGGCAGGGGACATCTATGGCTACACCTTC

v_call: TRBV28
d_call: TRBD2
clone_size: -
j_call: TRBJ2-5
cdr3_aa: CASSLSWYRGEETQYF
cdr3_nt: TGTGCCAGCAGTTTGTCCTGGTATCGGGGGGAAGAGACCCAGTACTTC

v_call: TRBV20-1
d_call: -
clone_size: -
j_call: TRBJ1-6
cdr3_aa: CSARASLGYNSPLHF
cdr3_nt: TGCAGTGCTAGAGCCAGCCTGGGGTATAATTCACCCCTCCACTTT